This T cell receptor (beta chain) was sequenced for a study of blood T cells in healthy people across ages. Germline CDR1 is GTSNPN and CDR2 is SVGIG (reference sequence). Trimming pared 2 bases from V and 6 bases from J, leaving 16 bases between. This CDR3 is 14 amino acids long. PCR was performed a second time for about 6 to 11 cycles using a sample-barcoded 5' primer and a J-beta primer mix. TCRdb independently ran MiXCR on the 5' RACE reads; one entry per CDR3 protein. The repertoire holds some 1.7 million distinct CDR3 sequences, with about 30% as singletons. This clonotype has a handful of counts.

The chain recombines TRBV30 with TRBJ1-2; TRBD1 might be the D (5 bases). The TCR sequence derives from a woman aged 25-40 years in good health. Sequencing was carried out using blood. CDR3: CAWSRGTERNGYTF. CDR3 in DNA: TGTGCCTGGAGTCGTGGGACCGAGAGAAATGGCTACACCTTC.